These T cell receptor beta chains were read from a single sample in a study of Ad26.COV2.S vaccination and SARS-CoV-2 variants. This table comes from immunoSEQ multiplex PCR, and its TCRdb copy is limited to in-frame clones, with some not included. Found here are about 680,000 clones, around 90% of them singletons; the top ten hold roughly 1.5%. Sequencing used peripheral blood, obtained in a trial of Ad26.COV2.S vaccine versus placebo. These receptors were obtained from a person aged 18-65 years who received the Ad26.COV2.S COVID-19 vaccine or a placebo. Each CDR3 is given with its conserved first and last residue. Fields, in order: clone size, D gene, J gene, CDR3 length, V gene, CDR3 protein, CDR3 DNA. The D gene is left open where the match is weak. Not all rows give a size; the values are once, few, many and, for expanded clones, a class.

clone_size: -; d_call: TRBD1; j_call: TRBJ1-2; cdr3_length: 13; v_call: TRBV10-2; cdr3_aa: CASATGDTGGYTF; cdr3_nt: TGCGCCAGCGCGACAGGGGATACGGGTGGCTACACCTTC
clone_size: -; d_call: -; j_call: TRBJ2-7; cdr3_length: 12; v_call: TRBV24-1; cdr3_aa: CATSDLGGEQYF; cdr3_nt: TGTGCCACCAGTGATTTGGGTGGTGAGCAGTACTTC
clone_size: -; d_call: TRBD2; j_call: TRBJ2-3; cdr3_length: 16; v_call: TRBV3-1/TRBV3-2; cdr3_aa: CASSQEASGRTDTQYF; cdr3_nt: TGTGCCAGCAGCCAAGAGGCTAGCGGGAGGACAGATACGCAGTATTTT
clone_size: -; d_call: TRBD1; j_call: TRBJ1-1; cdr3_length: 14; v_call: TRBV13; cdr3_aa: CASSSTGGSTEAFF; cdr3_nt: TGTGCCAGCAGCTCCACAGGGGGGAGCACTGAAGCTTTCTTT
clone_size: -; d_call: TRBD1; j_call: TRBJ1-2; cdr3_length: 15; v_call: TRBV18; cdr3_aa: CASSPRDRGHYGYTF; cdr3_nt: TGTGCCAGCTCACCCCGGGACAGGGGGCACTATGGCTACACCTTC
clone_size: once; d_call: -; j_call: TRBJ2-7; cdr3_length: 12; v_call: TRBV9; cdr3_aa: CASSPHPGEQYF; cdr3_nt: TGTGCCAGCAGCCCCCACCCGGGCGAGCAGTACTTC
clone_size: -; d_call: TRBD2; j_call: TRBJ2-7; cdr3_length: 15; v_call: TRBV2; cdr3_aa: CASSETAGGASEQYF; cdr3_nt: TGTGCCAGCAGTGAAACGGCGGGAGGGGCTAGCGAGCAGTACTTC
clone_size: -; d_call: -; j_call: TRBJ2-5; cdr3_length: 13; v_call: TRBV2; cdr3_aa: CASSTEIQETQYF; cdr3_nt: TGTGCCAGCAGTACAGAAATCCAAGAGACCCAGTACTTC
clone_size: -; d_call: -; j_call: TRBJ2-3; cdr3_length: 14; v_call: TRBV2; cdr3_aa: CASSERGGTDTQYF; cdr3_nt: TGTGCCAGCAGTGAACGGGGTGGCACAGATACGCAGTATTTT
clone_size: -; d_call: -; j_call: TRBJ1-1; cdr3_length: 12; v_call: TRBV7-9; cdr3_aa: CASSSLRTEAFF; cdr3_nt: TGTGCCAGCAGCTCTCTTCGCACTGAAGCTTTCTTT
clone_size: -; d_call: -; j_call: TRBJ2-5; cdr3_length: 13; v_call: TRBV18; cdr3_aa: CASSPPSEETQYF; cdr3_nt: TGTGCCAGCTCACCACCTTCAGAAGAGACCCAGTACTTC
clone_size: -; d_call: TRBD1; j_call: TRBJ1-5; cdr3_length: 16; v_call: TRBV6-6; cdr3_aa: CASSYAGTGLNQPQHF; cdr3_nt: TGTGCCAGCAGTTACGCCGGGACAGGGCTGAATCAGCCCCAGCATTTT
clone_size: -; d_call: -; j_call: TRBJ2-1; cdr3_length: 19; v_call: TRBV14; cdr3_aa: CASSPAFHGGLPIYNEQFF; cdr3_nt: TGTGCCAGCAGCCCCGCTTTCCACGGGGGTCTCCCGATTTACAATGAGCAGTTCTTC
clone_size: -; d_call: -; j_call: TRBJ2-1; cdr3_length: 15; v_call: TRBV30; cdr3_aa: CAWSVRGSWDNEQFF; cdr3_nt: TGTGCCTGGAGTGTACGGGGTAGTTGGGACAATGAGCAGTTCTTC
clone_size: few; d_call: -; j_call: TRBJ1-1; cdr3_length: 16; v_call: TRBV4-3; cdr3_aa: CASSQALGSLNTEAFF; cdr3_nt: TGCGCCAGCAGCCAAGCCCTGGGCAGTCTGAACACTGAAGCTTTCTTT
clone_size: -; d_call: -; j_call: TRBJ1-3; cdr3_length: 17; v_call: TRBV18; cdr3_aa: CASSPLSRTASGNTIYF; cdr3_nt: TGTGCCAGCTCACCACTTTCTCGGACGGCTTCTGGAAACACCATATATTTT
clone_size: -; d_call: -; j_call: TRBJ1-5; cdr3_length: 12; v_call: TRBV19; cdr3_aa: CASNPRSGPQHF; cdr3_nt: TGTGCCAGTAACCCCCGTTCAGGGCCCCAGCATTTT
clone_size: few; d_call: -; j_call: TRBJ1-5; cdr3_length: 13; v_call: TRBV30; cdr3_aa: CAWSTAGHQPQHF; cdr3_nt: TGTGCCTGGAGCACTGCAGGGCATCAGCCCCAGCATTTT
clone_size: once; d_call: TRBD2; j_call: TRBJ2-5; cdr3_length: 17; v_call: TRBV5-1; cdr3_aa: CASSLGSQTSGEETQYF; cdr3_nt: TGCGCCAGCAGCTTGGGTTCACAGACTAGCGGAGAAGAGACCCAGTACTTC
clone_size: -; d_call: TRBD2; j_call: TRBJ2-7; cdr3_length: 14; v_call: TRBV5-1; cdr3_aa: CASSLSGADYEQYF; cdr3_nt: TGCGCCAGCAGCTTGAGCGGGGCGGACTACGAGCAGTACTTC
clone_size: -; d_call: TRBD2; j_call: TRBJ2-3; cdr3_length: 15; v_call: TRBV20-1; cdr3_aa: CSASRGTSVTDTQYF; cdr3_nt: TGCAGTGCTAGTCGTGGGACTAGCGTCACAGATACGCAGTATTTT
clone_size: -; d_call: -; j_call: TRBJ2-2; cdr3_length: 16; v_call: TRBV7-3; cdr3_aa: CASRNVGGLRAGELFF; cdr3_nt: TGTGCCAGCAGAAACGTCGGTGGCCTGCGAGCCGGGGAGCTGTTTTTT
clone_size: -; d_call: -; j_call: TRBJ2-4; cdr3_length: 16; v_call: TRBV7-3; cdr3_aa: CASSPVRILAKNIQYF; cdr3_nt: TGTGCCAGCAGCCCCGTCCGGATTCTAGCCAAAAACATTCAGTACTTC
clone_size: -; d_call: -; j_call: TRBJ1-1; cdr3_length: 13; v_call: TRBV5-1; cdr3_aa: CASRRDQNTEAFF; cdr3_nt: TGCGCCAGCAGGAGGGACCAGAACACTGAAGCTTTCTTT
clone_size: -; d_call: -; j_call: TRBJ1-1; cdr3_length: 14; v_call: TRBV5-1; cdr3_aa: CASSFRGDDTEAFF; cdr3_nt: TGCGCCAGCAGCTTTAGGGGCGATGACACTGAAGCTTTCTTT
clone_size: -; d_call: -; j_call: TRBJ1-2; cdr3_length: 11; v_call: TRBV20-1; cdr3_aa: CSATPSWGYTF; cdr3_nt: TGCAGTGCTACCCCTTCGTGGGGGTACACCTTC
clone_size: few; d_call: -; j_call: TRBJ2-7; cdr3_length: 15; v_call: TRBV9; cdr3_aa: CASSASATAVYEQYF; cdr3_nt: TGTGCCAGCAGCGCTTCCGCGACGGCCGTCTACGAGCAGTACTTC
clone_size: -; d_call: -; j_call: TRBJ2-2; cdr3_length: 14; v_call: TRBV27; cdr3_aa: CASSLGGPPGELFF; cdr3_nt: TGTGCCAGCAGTTTGGGGGGTCCCCCCGGGGAGCTGTTTTTT
clone_size: few; d_call: -; j_call: TRBJ1-6; cdr3_length: 14; v_call: TRBV10-3; cdr3_aa: CAISDGQTNSPLHF; cdr3_nt: TGTGCCATCAGTGATGGGCAGACTAATTCACCCCTCCACTTT
clone_size: -; d_call: -; j_call: TRBJ1-3; cdr3_length: 12; v_call: TRBV6-2/TRBV6-3; cdr3_aa: CASSKPGNTIYF; cdr3_nt: TGTGCCAGCAGCAAGCCTGGAAACACCATATATTTT
clone_size: few; d_call: -; j_call: TRBJ1-3; cdr3_length: 16; v_call: TRBV7-9; cdr3_aa: CASSPPSLGSGNTIYF; cdr3_nt: TGTGCCAGCAGCCCGCCCAGTCTTGGCTCTGGAAACACCATATATTTT
clone_size: once; d_call: -; j_call: TRBJ2-5; cdr3_length: 13; v_call: TRBV4-1; cdr3_aa: CASSQAGLETQYF; cdr3_nt: TGCGCCAGCAGCCAAGCAGGGTTGGAGACCCAGTACTTC
clone_size: -; d_call: TRBD1; j_call: TRBJ2-7; cdr3_length: 15; v_call: TRBV6-5; cdr3_aa: CASSFRGSRSYEQYF; cdr3_nt: TGTGCCAGCAGTTTCAGGGGGTCACGCTCCTACGAGCAGTACTTC
clone_size: -; d_call: -; j_call: TRBJ2-1; cdr3_length: 12; v_call: TRBV5-4; cdr3_aa: CASSLLWDEQFF; cdr3_nt: TGTGCCAGCAGCCTGTTGTGGGATGAGCAGTTCTTC
clone_size: -; d_call: -; j_call: TRBJ2-5; cdr3_length: 13; v_call: TRBV3-1/TRBV3-2; cdr3_aa: CASSWGSQETQYF; cdr3_nt: TGTGCCAGCTCGTGGGGTTCACAAGAGACCCAGTACTTC
clone_size: -; d_call: -; j_call: TRBJ2-7; cdr3_length: 13; v_call: TRBV18; cdr3_aa: CASSETSFHEQYF; cdr3_nt: TGTGCCAGCTCAGAGACTAGTTTCCACGAGCAGTACTTC
clone_size: -; d_call: -; j_call: TRBJ2-5; cdr3_length: 14; v_call: TRBV3-1/TRBV3-2; cdr3_aa: CASSQLRGQETQYF; cdr3_nt: TGTGCCAGCAGCCAGCTGCGGGGCCAAGAGACCCAGTACTTC
clone_size: -; d_call: TRBD1; j_call: TRBJ1-5; cdr3_length: 14; v_call: TRBV27; cdr3_aa: CASSQTGDLQPQHF; cdr3_nt: TGTGCCAGCAGTCAGACAGGGGATCTTCAGCCCCAGCATTTT
clone_size: -; d_call: TRBD2; j_call: TRBJ2-1; cdr3_length: 15; v_call: TRBV5-1; cdr3_aa: CASSSREGLYNEQFF; cdr3_nt: TGCGCCAGCAGCTCGCGGGAGGGCCTTTACAATGAGCAGTTCTTC
clone_size: -; d_call: TRBD1; j_call: TRBJ1-5; cdr3_length: 17; v_call: TRBV19; cdr3_aa: CASSKGQGQGINQPQHF; cdr3_nt: TGTGCCAGTAGTAAGGGACAGGGACAGGGGATCAATCAGCCCCAGCATTTT
clone_size: -; d_call: -; j_call: TRBJ1-4; cdr3_length: 14; v_call: TRBV29-1; cdr3_aa: CSVGGEGRAEKLFF; cdr3_nt: TGCAGCGTGGGAGGGGAGGGGAGGGCTGAAAAACTGTTTTTT
clone_size: once; d_call: -; j_call: TRBJ2-7; cdr3_length: 12; v_call: TRBV19; cdr3_aa: CASRDGAYEQYF; cdr3_nt: TGTGCCAGTAGGGACGGCGCCTACGAGCAGTACTTC
clone_size: -; d_call: TRBD2; j_call: TRBJ2-7; cdr3_length: 16; v_call: TRBV27; cdr3_aa: CASSPPAGTGGVEQYF; cdr3_nt: TGTGCCAGCAGTCCTCCCGCGGGGACGGGGGGTGTCGAGCAGTACTTC
clone_size: -; d_call: -; j_call: TRBJ1-2; cdr3_length: 12; v_call: TRBV2; cdr3_aa: CASSDEYYGYTF; cdr3_nt: TGTGCCAGCAGTGATGAATACTATGGCTACACCTTC
clone_size: -; d_call: TRBD2; j_call: TRBJ2-3; cdr3_length: 14; v_call: TRBV4-2; cdr3_aa: CASSQLAGTDTQYF; cdr3_nt: TGTGCCAGCAGCCAACTAGCGGGCACAGATACGCAGTATTTT
clone_size: once; d_call: TRBD1; j_call: TRBJ1-4; cdr3_length: 14; v_call: TRBV4-1; cdr3_aa: CASSPTGDNEKLFF; cdr3_nt: TGCGCCAGCAGCCCGACAGGGGACAATGAAAAACTGTTTTTT
clone_size: -; d_call: -; j_call: TRBJ1-5; cdr3_length: 20; v_call: TRBV19; cdr3_aa: CASSIDRPPIEQKGNQPQHF; cdr3_nt: TGTGCCAGTAGTATAGATCGTCCTCCAATCGAGCAAAAAGGGAATCAGCCCCAGCATTTT
clone_size: -; d_call: TRBD1; j_call: TRBJ1-4; cdr3_length: 14; v_call: TRBV11-2; cdr3_aa: CASSPQGVSAKLFF; cdr3_nt: TGTGCCAGCAGCCCTCAGGGGGTCTCTGCAAAACTGTTTTTT
clone_size: once; d_call: -; j_call: TRBJ2-7; cdr3_length: 14; v_call: TRBV7-9; cdr3_aa: CASSLRQDSYEQYF; cdr3_nt: TGTGCCAGCAGCTTAAGACAGGACTCCTACGAGCAGTACTTC
clone_size: -; d_call: -; j_call: TRBJ1-6; cdr3_length: 15; v_call: TRBV19; cdr3_aa: CASSVFRDTNSPLHF; cdr3_nt: TGTGCCAGTAGTGTTTTCCGGGACACAAATTCACCCCTCCACTTT
clone_size: -; d_call: -; j_call: TRBJ2-7; cdr3_length: 13; v_call: TRBV12-3/TRBV12-4; cdr3_aa: CASTHRGPYEQYF; cdr3_nt: TGTGCCAGCACACATCGTGGGCCCTACGAGCAGTACTTC
clone_size: once; d_call: -; j_call: TRBJ2-7; cdr3_length: 13; v_call: TRBV28; cdr3_aa: CASSYPRAYEQYF; cdr3_nt: TGTGCCAGCAGCTACCCCAGGGCCTACGAGCAGTACTTC
clone_size: -; d_call: -; j_call: TRBJ2-4; cdr3_length: 15; v_call: TRBV10-3; cdr3_aa: CAISDDRQGGNIQYF; cdr3_nt: TGTGCCATCAGTGACGACAGGCAGGGCGGAAACATTCAGTACTTC
clone_size: -; d_call: -; j_call: TRBJ1-5; cdr3_length: 13; v_call: TRBV2; cdr3_aa: CASREDGNQPQHF; cdr3_nt: TGTGCCAGCAGAGAGGACGGGAATCAGCCCCAGCATTTT